This is a list of T cell receptor beta chains from one sample in a study of blood T cells in healthy people across ages. TCRdb used MiXCR to reprocess the 5' RACE reads, holding one entry per CDR3 protein. This sample has 600,000 to 1,000,000 distinct CDR3 sequences; just under 25% occur once, and the top ten carry under 4%. The same data also went into a second study, on T cells of mothers and their children.

What was sequenced was blood. Receptors originate from a boy aged 5-17 years in good health. Both conserved end residues are part of each CDR3. A D gene is named only where the DNA matches it firmly. For some rows the clone size is stated as once, few or many, or as a class when expanded; others skip it.

cdr3_nt: TGTGCCAGCAGTATGGGATGGGAGCAGTACTTC
cdr3_aa: CASSMGWEQYF
clone_size: NA
v_call: TRBV27
d_call: NA
j_call: TRBJ2-7

cdr3_nt: TGTGCCAGCAGTTTACGGACTAGCGGGCAGTTCTTC
cdr3_aa: CASSLRTSGQFF
clone_size: once
v_call: TRBV28
d_call: TRBD2
j_call: TRBJ2-1

cdr3_nt: TGTGCCAGCAGCTTCACTAGCGGGAGTGGATACAATGAGCAGTTCTTC
cdr3_aa: CASSFTSGSGYNEQFF
clone_size: NA
v_call: TRBV11-2
d_call: TRBD2
j_call: TRBJ2-1

cdr3_nt: TGTGCCAGCAGCCCCACCCTAGCGGGATACAATGAGCAGTTCTTC
cdr3_aa: CASSPTLAGYNEQFF
clone_size: many
v_call: TRBV7-9
d_call: TRBD2
j_call: TRBJ2-1

cdr3_nt: TGTGCCAGTAGTATTGGAACTACTAGCACAGATACGCAGTATTTT
cdr3_aa: CASSIGTTSTDTQYF
clone_size: few
v_call: TRBV19
d_call: NA
j_call: TRBJ2-3

cdr3_nt: TGTGCCACCAGTGACTCCGGGACAGGGGCTTTTTCCGGCCTTGATAGGACCCAGTACTTC
cdr3_aa: CATSDSGTGAFSGLDRTQYF
clone_size: few
v_call: TRBV24-1
d_call: TRBD1
j_call: TRBJ2-5

cdr3_nt: TGTGCCAGCAGCTGGAGACTAGAGGGAGATACGCAGTATTTT
cdr3_aa: CASSWRLEGDTQYF
clone_size: NA
v_call: TRBV11-2
d_call: NA
j_call: TRBJ2-3

cdr3_nt: TGCAGCGAAACCGGGACAGGGAGGCCCAATGAGCAGTTCTTC
cdr3_aa: CSETGTGRPNEQFF
clone_size: NA
v_call: TRBV29-1
d_call: TRBD1
j_call: TRBJ2-1

cdr3_nt: TGTGCCACCAGTGATCCTTACAATGAGCAGTTCTTC
cdr3_aa: CATSDPYNEQFF
clone_size: few
v_call: TRBV24-1
d_call: NA
j_call: TRBJ2-1

cdr3_nt: TGTGCCAGCAGATTGGACGGAATTTCAACCGGGGAGCTGTTTTTT
cdr3_aa: CASRLDGISTGELFF
clone_size: NA
v_call: TRBV7-2
d_call: NA
j_call: TRBJ2-2

cdr3_nt: TGTGCCAGCCTACAAGGTGGCGGTGAAAAACTGTTTTTT
cdr3_aa: CASLQGGGEKLFF
clone_size: many
v_call: TRBV28
d_call: NA
j_call: TRBJ1-4

cdr3_nt: TGTGCCAGCGCCTCCGGAGGACAGGGTAGCTCCTACAATGAGCAGTTCTTC
cdr3_aa: CASASGGQGSSYNEQFF
clone_size: NA
v_call: TRBV12-3/TRBV12-4
d_call: TRBD1
j_call: TRBJ2-1

cdr3_nt: TGTGCCACCAGCAGAGACCGGGAAGCCTATGGCTACACCTTC
cdr3_aa: CATSRDREAYGYTF
clone_size: many
v_call: TRBV15
d_call: NA
j_call: TRBJ1-2

cdr3_nt: TGTGCCAGCAGCTTAGATCGGCTCCCAGGGGAGACCCAGTACTTC
cdr3_aa: CASSLDRLPGETQYF
clone_size: few
v_call: TRBV11-2
d_call: NA
j_call: TRBJ2-5

cdr3_nt: TGCGCCAGCAGCTTGGATGGACAGGTTAACGAGCAGTACTTC
cdr3_aa: CASSLDGQVNEQYF
clone_size: few
v_call: TRBV5-1
d_call: TRBD1
j_call: TRBJ2-7

cdr3_nt: TGTGCCAGCAGCCGGCTTACAGGGGGCACCTACGAGCAGTACTTC
cdr3_aa: CASSRLTGGTYEQYF
clone_size: NA
v_call: TRBV7-8
d_call: TRBD1
j_call: TRBJ2-7

cdr3_nt: TGTGCCAGCAGCTTAATAAGTGAACCGGGCTTCGAGCAGTACTTC
cdr3_aa: CASSLISEPGFEQYF
clone_size: NA
v_call: TRBV11-2
d_call: NA
j_call: TRBJ2-7

cdr3_nt: TGTGCCAGCAGTTTAGAGGGGGCAGCCTACGAGCAGTACTTC
cdr3_aa: CASSLEGAAYEQYF
clone_size: many
v_call: TRBV27
d_call: TRBD1
j_call: TRBJ2-7

cdr3_nt: TGCGCCAGCAGCCATGGCTGGTATGAGCAGTTCTTC
cdr3_aa: CASSHGWYEQFF
clone_size: NA
v_call: TRBV4-1
d_call: NA
j_call: TRBJ2-1

cdr3_nt: TGCAGTGCTACAACCGGGACTAGCGGTCAAGAGACCCAGTACTTC
cdr3_aa: CSATTGTSGQETQYF
clone_size: few
v_call: TRBV20-1
d_call: TRBD2
j_call: TRBJ2-5

cdr3_nt: TGTGCCTGGCAGAACCCCACCGAAAAACTGTTTTTT
cdr3_aa: CAWQNPTEKLFF
clone_size: few
v_call: TRBV30
d_call: NA
j_call: TRBJ1-4